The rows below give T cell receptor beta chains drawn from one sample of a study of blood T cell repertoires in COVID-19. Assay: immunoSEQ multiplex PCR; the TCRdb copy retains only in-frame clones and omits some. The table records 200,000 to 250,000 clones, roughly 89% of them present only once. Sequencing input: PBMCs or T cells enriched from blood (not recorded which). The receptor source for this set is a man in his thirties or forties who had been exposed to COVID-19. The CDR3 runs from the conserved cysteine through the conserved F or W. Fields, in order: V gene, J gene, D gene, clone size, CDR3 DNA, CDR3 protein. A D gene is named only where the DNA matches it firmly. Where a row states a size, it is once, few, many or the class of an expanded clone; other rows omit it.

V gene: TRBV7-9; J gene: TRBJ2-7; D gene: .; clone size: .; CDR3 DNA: TGTGCCAGCAGCTCAGAGGGTATCTTAGGCTACGAGCAGTACTTC; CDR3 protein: CASSSEGILGYEQYF
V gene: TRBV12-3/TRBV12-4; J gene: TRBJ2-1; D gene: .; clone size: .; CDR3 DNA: TGTGCCAGCAGTACAGGACCAGCCGAGCAGTTCTTC; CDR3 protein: CASSTGPAEQFF
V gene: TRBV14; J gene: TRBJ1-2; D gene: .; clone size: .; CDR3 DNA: TGTGCCAGCAGCCAGCGCGGCAGTCCTAACTATGGCTACACCTTC; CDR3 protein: CASSQRGSPNYGYTF
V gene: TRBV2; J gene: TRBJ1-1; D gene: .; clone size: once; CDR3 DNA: TGTGCCAGCAGTGAAGGGGAGAGATCTAACACTGAAGCTTTCTTT; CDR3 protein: CASSEGERSNTEAFF
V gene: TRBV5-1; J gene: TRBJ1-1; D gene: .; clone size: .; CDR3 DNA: TGCGCCAGCAGCCAGGGGATGTACACTGAAGCTTTCTTT; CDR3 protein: CASSQGMYTEAFF
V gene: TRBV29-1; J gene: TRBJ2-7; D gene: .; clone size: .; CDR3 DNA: TGCAGCGTTGAATTCTACGACTCCTACGAGCAGTACTTC; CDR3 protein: CSVEFYDSYEQYF
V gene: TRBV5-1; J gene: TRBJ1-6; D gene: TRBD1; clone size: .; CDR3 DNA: TGCGCCAGCAGCGTCGACAGGGAGAATTCACCCCTCCACTTT; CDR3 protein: CASSVDRENSPLHF
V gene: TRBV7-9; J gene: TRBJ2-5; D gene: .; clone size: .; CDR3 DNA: TGTGCCAGCAGCCGTCTCGAGACCCAGTACTTC; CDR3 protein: CASSRLETQYF
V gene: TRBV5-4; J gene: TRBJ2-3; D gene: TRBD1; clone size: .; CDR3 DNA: TGTGCCAGCAGACCGGGGACAGGGGATACGCAGTATTTT; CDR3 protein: CASRPGTGDTQYF
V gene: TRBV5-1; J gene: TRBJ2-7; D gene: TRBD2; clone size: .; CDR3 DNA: TGCGCCAGCAGCCCCAGGAACAGCGGGGGGGCCGAGCAGTACTTC; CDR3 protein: CASSPRNSGGAEQYF
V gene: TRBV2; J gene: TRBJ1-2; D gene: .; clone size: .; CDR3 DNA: TGTGCCAGCAAGGGAAGGGGTTGGTCTTCGTATGGCTACACCTTC; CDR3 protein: CASKGRGWSSYGYTF
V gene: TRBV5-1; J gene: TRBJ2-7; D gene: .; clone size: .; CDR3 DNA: TGCGCCAGCAGCAACCGGGACTTACCAACCTACGAGCAGTACTTC; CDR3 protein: CASSNRDLPTYEQYF
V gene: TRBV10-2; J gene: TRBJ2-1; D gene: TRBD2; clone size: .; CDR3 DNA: TGCGCCAGCGGGCTAGCGGGGGCCTACAATGAGCAGTTCTTC; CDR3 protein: CASGLAGAYNEQFF
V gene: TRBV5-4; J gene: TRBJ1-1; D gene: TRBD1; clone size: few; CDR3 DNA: TGTGCCAGCACCAGACAGGGAGGCACTGAAGCTTTCTTT; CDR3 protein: CASTRQGGTEAFF
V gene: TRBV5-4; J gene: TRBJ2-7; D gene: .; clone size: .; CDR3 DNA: TGTGCCAGCAGCTTGGCCGGGAGCTCCTACGAGCAGTACTTC; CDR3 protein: CASSLAGSSYEQYF
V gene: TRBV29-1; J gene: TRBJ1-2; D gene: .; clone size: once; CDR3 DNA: TGCAGCGGAAGCTGGGGAGGCGGAGATGGCTACACCTTC; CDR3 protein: CSGSWGGGDGYTF
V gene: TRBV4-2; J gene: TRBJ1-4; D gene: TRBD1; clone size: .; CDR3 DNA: TGTGCCAGCAGCGGACAGGGGAATGAAAAACTGTTTTTT; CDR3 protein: CASSGQGNEKLFF
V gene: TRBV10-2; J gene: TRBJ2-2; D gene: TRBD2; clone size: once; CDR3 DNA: TGCGCCAGCAGGGGGCCTGCGGGGGGGCGGACCGGGGAGCTGTTTTTT; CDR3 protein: CASRGPAGGRTGELFF
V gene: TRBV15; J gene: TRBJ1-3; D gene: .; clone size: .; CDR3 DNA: TGTGCCACCAGCAGAGATGGGGGGAACCCTGGAAACACCATATATTTT; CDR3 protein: CATSRDGGNPGNTIYF
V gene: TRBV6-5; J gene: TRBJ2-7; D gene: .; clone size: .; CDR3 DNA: TGTGCCAGCAGTTACTTATCCTCCCGGTACGAGCAGTACTTC; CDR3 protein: CASSYLSSRYEQYF
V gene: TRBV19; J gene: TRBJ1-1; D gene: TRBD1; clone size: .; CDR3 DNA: TGTGCCAGTAGTAAGGTAGGACAGGCGAACACTGAAGCTTTCTTT; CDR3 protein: CASSKVGQANTEAFF
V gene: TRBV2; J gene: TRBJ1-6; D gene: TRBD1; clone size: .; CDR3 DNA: TGTGCCAGCAGTGAAAGGGGTGACAGGGTCTCACCCCTCCACTTT; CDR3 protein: CASSERGDRVSPLHF
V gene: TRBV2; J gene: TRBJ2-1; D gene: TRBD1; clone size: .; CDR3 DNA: TGTGCCAGCACCGAAGGGCCTAGACAGGGGGGAAATGAGCAGTTCTTC; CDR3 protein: CASTEGPRQGGNEQFF
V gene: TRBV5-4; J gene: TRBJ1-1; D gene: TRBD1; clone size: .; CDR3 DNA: TGTGCCAGCAGCTTATGGACAGGGAGGGGGAACACTGAAGCTTTCTTT; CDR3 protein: CASSLWTGRGNTEAFF
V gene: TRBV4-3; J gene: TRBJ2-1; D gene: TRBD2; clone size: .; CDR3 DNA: TGCGCCAGCAGCCAAGGTGGGATCCTCGGGAGGAATGAGCAGTTCTTC; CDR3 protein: CASSQGGILGRNEQFF
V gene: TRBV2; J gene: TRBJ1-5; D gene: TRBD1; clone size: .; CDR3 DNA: TGTGCCAGCAGTGGGGGAGACAGGGGGATTCAGCCCCAGCATTTT; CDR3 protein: CASSGGDRGIQPQHF
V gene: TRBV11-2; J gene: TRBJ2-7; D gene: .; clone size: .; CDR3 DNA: TGTGCCAGCAGCCCGTTGGGGGGTGCAGGCTACGAGCAGTACTTC; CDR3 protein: CASSPLGGAGYEQYF
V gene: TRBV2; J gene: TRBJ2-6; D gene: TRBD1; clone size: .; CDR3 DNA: TGTGCCAGCAGTCCGGGACAGGGGTTATACGCTGGGGCCAACGTCCTGACTTTC; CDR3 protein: CASSPGQGLYAGANVLTF
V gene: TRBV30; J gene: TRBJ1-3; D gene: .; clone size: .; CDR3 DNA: TGTGCCTGGAGTGGGCGGGGGCTTGGAAACACCATATATTTT; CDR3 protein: CAWSGRGLGNTIYF
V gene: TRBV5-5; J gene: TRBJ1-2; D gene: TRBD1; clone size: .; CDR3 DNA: TGTGCCAGTACCCGGGACAGGGACAAAGTTAACTATGGCTACACCTTC; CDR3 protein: CASTRDRDKVNYGYTF
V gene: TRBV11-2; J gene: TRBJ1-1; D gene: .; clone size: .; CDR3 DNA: TGTGCCAGCAGCTTAGGGAGGGGCAGGCAGAACACTGAAGCTTTCTTT; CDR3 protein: CASSLGRGRQNTEAFF
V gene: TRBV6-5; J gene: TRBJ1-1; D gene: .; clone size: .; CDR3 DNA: TGTGCCAGCAGTCCGGACGTACCCAGGGGAGAAGCTTTCTTT; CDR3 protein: CASSPDVPRGEAFF
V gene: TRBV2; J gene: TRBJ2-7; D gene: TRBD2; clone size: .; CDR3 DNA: TGTGCCAGCAGGACTAGCGGGGGCTACGAGCAGTACTTC; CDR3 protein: CASRTSGGYEQYF
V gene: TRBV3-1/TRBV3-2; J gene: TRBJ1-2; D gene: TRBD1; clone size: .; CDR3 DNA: TGTGCCAGCAGCCAAGTTAGCGGACAGGGGAAGGGCTACACCTTC; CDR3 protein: CASSQVSGQGKGYTF
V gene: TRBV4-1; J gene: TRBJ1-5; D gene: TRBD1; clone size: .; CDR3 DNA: TGCGCCAGCAGCCAAGGTATTACAGGGGATGGCAATCAGCCCCAGCATTTT; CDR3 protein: CASSQGITGDGNQPQHF
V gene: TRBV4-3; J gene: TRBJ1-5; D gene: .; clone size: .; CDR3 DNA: TGCGCCAGCAGCCTTCAGGTCGGTAGCAATCAGCCCCAGCATTTT; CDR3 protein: CASSLQVGSNQPQHF
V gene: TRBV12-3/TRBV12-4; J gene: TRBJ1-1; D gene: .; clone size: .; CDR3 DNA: TGTGCCAGCAGTAATACAGGGCTCGAGGCTTTCTTT; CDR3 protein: CASSNTGLEAFF
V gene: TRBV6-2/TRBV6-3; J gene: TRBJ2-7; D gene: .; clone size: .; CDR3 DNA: TGTGCCAGCAGTTACTCCTCTGACAGGAGCGAGCAGTACTTC; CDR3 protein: CASSYSSDRSEQYF
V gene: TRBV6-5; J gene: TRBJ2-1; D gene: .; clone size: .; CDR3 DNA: TGTGCCAGCAGACGCCGGGACACATACAATGAGCAGTTCTTC; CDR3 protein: CASRRRDTYNEQFF
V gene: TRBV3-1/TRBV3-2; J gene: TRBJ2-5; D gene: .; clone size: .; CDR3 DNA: TGTGCCAGCAGCCAAGATCTAACGGAGACCCAGTACTTC; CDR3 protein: CASSQDLTETQYF
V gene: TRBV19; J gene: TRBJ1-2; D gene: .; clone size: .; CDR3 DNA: TGTGCCAGTAGCACGACAGGCTCTAACTATGGCTACACCTTC; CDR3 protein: CASSTTGSNYGYTF
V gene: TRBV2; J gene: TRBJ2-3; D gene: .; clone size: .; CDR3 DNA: TGTGCCAGCATCCGAAGCGGAGATACGCAGTATTTT; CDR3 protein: CASIRSGDTQYF
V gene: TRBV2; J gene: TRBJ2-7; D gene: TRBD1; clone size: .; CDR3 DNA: TGTGCCAGCAGTAAGACAGGGGACGAGCAGTACTTC; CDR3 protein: CASSKTGDEQYF
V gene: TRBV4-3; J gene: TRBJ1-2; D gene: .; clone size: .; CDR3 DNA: TGCGCCAGCAGCCAAGATGGCCAGTCTAACTATGGCTACACCTTC; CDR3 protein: CASSQDGQSNYGYTF
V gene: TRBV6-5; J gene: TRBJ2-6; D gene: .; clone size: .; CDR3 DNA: TGTGCCAGCGCTCAGGGGATTTCCGGGGCCAACGTCCTGACTTTC; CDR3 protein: CASAQGISGANVLTF